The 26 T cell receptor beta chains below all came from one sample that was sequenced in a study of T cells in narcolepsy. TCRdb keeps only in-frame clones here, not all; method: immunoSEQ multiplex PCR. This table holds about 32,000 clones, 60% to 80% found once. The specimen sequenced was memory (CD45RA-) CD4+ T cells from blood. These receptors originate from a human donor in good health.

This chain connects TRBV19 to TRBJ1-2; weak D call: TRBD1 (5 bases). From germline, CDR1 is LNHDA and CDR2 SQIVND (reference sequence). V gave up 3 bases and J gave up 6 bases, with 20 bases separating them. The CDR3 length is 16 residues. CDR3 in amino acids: CASSISWDRGVHGYTF. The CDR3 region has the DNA TGTGCCAGTAGTATCTCTTGGGATCGGGGGGTACATGGCTACACCTTC.

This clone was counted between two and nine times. CDR3: CASSEGVLGVETQYF. CDR3 bases: TGTGCCAGCAGTGAAGGTGTGCTGGGGGTTGAGACCCAGTACTTC. The V call is TRBV2, the J call TRBJ2-5; D possibly uses TRBD1 or TRBD2 (5 bases each). Trimming left V 1 base short and J 5 bases short, with 14 bases between. Germline V CDR1 and CDR2: SNHLY, FYNNEI. The CDR3 is 15 residues long. Supplemented by reference TRBV2 and TRBJ2-5, the full variable domain reads EPEVTQTPSHQVTQMGQEVILRCVPISNHLYFYWYRQILGQKVEFLVSFYNNEISEKSEIFDDQFSVERPDGSNFTLKIRSTKLEDSAMYFCASSEGVLGVETQYFGPGTRLLVL.

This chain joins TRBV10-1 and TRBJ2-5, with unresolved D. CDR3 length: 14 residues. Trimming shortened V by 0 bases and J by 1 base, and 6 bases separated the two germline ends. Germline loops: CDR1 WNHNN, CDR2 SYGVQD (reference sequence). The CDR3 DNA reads TGCGCCAGCAGTGAGTCGTCGGCCCAAGAGACCCAGTACTTC. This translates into CASSESSAQETQYF.

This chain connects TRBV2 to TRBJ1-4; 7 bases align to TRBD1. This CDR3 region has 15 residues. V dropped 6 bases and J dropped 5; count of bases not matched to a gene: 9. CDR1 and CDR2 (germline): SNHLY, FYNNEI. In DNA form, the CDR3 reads TGTGCCAGCAGCCCCCAAACAGGGGTCAATGAAAAACTGTTTTTT. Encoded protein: CASSPQTGVNEKLFF.

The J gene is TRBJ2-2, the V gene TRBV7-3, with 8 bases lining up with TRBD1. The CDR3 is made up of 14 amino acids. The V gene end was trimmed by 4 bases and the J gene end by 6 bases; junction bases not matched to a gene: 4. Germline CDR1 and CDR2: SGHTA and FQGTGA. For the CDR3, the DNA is TGTGCCAGCAGCTATCGACAGGGGTCCGGGGAGCTGTTTTTT. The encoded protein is CASSYRQGSGELFF.

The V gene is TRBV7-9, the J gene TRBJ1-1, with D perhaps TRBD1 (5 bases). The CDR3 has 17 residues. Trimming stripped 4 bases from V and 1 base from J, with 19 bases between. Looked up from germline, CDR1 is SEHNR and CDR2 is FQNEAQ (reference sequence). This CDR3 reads CASSSSRQFTGNTEAFF. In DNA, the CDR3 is TGTGCCAGCAGCTCATCCCGACAATTTACAGGGAACACTGAAGCTTTCTTT.

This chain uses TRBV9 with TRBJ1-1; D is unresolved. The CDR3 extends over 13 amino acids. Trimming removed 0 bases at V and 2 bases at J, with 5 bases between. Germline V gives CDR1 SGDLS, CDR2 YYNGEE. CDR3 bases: TGTGCCAGCAGCGTAGCCGAAAACACTGAAGCTTTCTTT. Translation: CASSVAENTEAFF.

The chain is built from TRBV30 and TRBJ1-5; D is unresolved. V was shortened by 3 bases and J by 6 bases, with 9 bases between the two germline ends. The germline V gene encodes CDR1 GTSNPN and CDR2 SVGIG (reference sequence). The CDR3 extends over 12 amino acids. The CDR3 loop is CAWSEGGQPQHF. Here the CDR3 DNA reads TGTGCCTGGAGCGAGGGCGGTCAGCCCCAGCATTTT.

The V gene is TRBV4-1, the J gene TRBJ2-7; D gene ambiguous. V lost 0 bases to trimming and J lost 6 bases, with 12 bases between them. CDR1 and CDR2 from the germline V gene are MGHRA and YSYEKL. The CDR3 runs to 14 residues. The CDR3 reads CASSQERVAGEQYF. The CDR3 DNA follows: TGCGCCAGCAGCCAAGAACGTGTCGCTGGCGAGCAGTACTTC.

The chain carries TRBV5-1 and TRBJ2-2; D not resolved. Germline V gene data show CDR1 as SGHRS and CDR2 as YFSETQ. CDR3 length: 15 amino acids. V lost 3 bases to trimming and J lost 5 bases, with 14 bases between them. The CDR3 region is CASSWSVNPTGELFF. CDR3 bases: TGCGCCAGCAGCTGGTCCGTGAACCCTACCGGGGAGCTGTTTTTT.

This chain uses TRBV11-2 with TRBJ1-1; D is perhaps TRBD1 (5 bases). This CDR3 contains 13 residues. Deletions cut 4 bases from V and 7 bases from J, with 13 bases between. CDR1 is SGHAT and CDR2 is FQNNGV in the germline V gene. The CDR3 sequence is CASSSLGGGEAFF. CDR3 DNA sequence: TGTGCCAGCAGCTCGCTGGGGGGAGGTGAAGCTTTCTTT.

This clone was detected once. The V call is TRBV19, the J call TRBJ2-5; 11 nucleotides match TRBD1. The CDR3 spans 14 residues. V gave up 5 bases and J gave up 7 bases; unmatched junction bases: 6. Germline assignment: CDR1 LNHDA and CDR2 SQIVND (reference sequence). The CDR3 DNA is TGTGCCAGTAGTGTGGACAGGGGGCACGGGACCCAGTACTTC. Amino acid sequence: CASSVDRGHGTQYF. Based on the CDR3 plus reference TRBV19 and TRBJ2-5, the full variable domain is DGGITQSPKYLFRKEGQNVTLSCEQNLNHDAMYWYRQDPGQGLRLIYYSQIVNDFQKGDIAEGYSVSREKKESFPLTVTSAQKNPTAFYLCASSVDRGHGTQYFGPGTRLLVL.

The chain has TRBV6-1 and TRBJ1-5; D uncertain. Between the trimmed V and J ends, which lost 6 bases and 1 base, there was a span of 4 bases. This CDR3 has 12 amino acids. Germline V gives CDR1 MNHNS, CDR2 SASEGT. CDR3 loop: CASSRSNQPQHF. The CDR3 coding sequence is TGTGCCAGCAGCCGAAGCAATCAGCCCCAGCATTTT.

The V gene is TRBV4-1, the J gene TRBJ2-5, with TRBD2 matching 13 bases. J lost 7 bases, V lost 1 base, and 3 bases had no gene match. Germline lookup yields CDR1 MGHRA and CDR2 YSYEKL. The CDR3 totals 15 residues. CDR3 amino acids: CASSQGTSGSLTQYF. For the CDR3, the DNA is TGCGCCAGCAGCCAAGGGACTAGCGGGAGTTTGACCCAGTACTTC.

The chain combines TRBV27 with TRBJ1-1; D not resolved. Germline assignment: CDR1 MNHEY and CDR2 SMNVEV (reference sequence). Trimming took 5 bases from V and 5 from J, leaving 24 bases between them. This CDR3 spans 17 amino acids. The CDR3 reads CASSPSTFRGFETEAFF. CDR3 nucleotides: TGTGCCAGCAGTCCCTCGACATTTAGAGGTTTTGAGACTGAAGCTTTCTTT.

In DNA, the CDR3 is TGTGCCAGCAGCCCAGCTGAGCGGGAGGGCTCCAAAAACATTCAGTACTTC. Its translation: CASSPAEREGSKNIQYF. The chain is built from TRBV5-4 and TRBJ2-4; 10 positions match TRBD2. V lost 4 bases, J lost 2 bases, and 9 bases stayed unmatched. The germline CDR1 and CDR2 sequences are SGHNT and YYREEE (reference sequence). The CDR3 contains 17 residues.

CDR3 protein: CASSLTPTTTGTVNTEAFF. The CDR3 coding sequence is TGCGCCAGCAGCTTAACCCCCACGACAACAGGGACGGTAAACACTGAAGCTTTCTTT. This chain links TRBV5-1 with TRBJ1-1, with D possibly TRBD1 on 6 matching bases. Germline CDR1 and CDR2: SGHRS and YFSETQ. Trimming removed 2 bases at V and 2 bases at J, with 25 bases between. The CDR3 spans 19 residues.

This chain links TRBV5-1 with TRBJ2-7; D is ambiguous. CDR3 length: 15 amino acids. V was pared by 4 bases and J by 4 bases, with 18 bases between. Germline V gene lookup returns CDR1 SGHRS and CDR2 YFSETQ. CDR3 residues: CASSAGPNNAYEQYF. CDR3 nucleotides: TGCGCCAGCAGCGCCGGACCAAATAACGCTTACGAGCAGTACTTC.

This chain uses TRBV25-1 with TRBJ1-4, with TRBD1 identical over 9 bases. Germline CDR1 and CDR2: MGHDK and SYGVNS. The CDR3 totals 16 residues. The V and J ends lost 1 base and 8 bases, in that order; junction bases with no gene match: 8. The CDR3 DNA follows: TGTGCCAGCAGTGAATTTGGGACAGGGATAGGCGAAAAACTGTTTTTT. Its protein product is CASSEFGTGIGEKLFF.

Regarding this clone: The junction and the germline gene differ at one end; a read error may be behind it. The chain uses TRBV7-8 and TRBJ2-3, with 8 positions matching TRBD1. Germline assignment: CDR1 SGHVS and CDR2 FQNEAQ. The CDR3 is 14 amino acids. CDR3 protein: CASSPGQGTDTQYF. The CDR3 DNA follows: TGTGCCAGCAGCCCAGGACAGGGCACCGATACGCAGTATTTT.

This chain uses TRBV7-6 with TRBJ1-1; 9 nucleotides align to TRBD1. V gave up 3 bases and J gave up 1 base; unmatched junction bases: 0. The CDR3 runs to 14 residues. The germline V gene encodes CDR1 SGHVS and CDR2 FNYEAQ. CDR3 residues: CASSLDRGNTEAFF. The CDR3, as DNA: TGTGCCAGCAGCTTGGACAGGGGGAACACTGAAGCTTTCTTT.

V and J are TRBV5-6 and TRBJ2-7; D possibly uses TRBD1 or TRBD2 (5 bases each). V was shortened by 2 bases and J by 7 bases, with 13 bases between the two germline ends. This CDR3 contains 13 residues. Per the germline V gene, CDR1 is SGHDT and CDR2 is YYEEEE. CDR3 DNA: TGTGCCAGCAGCTTAGGCCTTGGGGGAGAGCAGTACTTC. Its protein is CASSLGLGGEQYF.

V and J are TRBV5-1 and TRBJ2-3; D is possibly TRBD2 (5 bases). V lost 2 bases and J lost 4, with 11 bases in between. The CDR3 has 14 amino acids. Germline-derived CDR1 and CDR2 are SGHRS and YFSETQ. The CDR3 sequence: CASSFGVSADTQYF. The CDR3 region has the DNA TGCGCCAGCAGCTTCGGGGTTTCGGCAGATACGCAGTATTTT.

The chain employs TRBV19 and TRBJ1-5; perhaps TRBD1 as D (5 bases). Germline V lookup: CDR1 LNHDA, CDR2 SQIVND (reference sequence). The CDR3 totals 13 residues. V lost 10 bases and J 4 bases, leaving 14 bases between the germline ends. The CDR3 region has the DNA TGTGCCACCCAGGGAAGGGGTAATCAGCCCCAGCATTTT. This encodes CATQGRGNQPQHF.

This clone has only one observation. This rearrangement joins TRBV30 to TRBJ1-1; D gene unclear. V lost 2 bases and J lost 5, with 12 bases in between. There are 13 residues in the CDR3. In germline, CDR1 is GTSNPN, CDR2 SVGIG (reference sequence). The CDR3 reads CAWSRQKWTEAFF. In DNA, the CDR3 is TGTGCCTGGAGTAGGCAGAAATGGACTGAAGCTTTCTTT.

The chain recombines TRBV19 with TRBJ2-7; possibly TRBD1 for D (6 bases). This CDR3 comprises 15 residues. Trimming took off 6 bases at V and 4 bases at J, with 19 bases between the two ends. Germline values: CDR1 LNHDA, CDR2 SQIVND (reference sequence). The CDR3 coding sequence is TGTGCCAGTAGATCACGGGACACCAGGGGATACGAGCAGTACTTC. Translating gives CASRSRDTRGYEQYF. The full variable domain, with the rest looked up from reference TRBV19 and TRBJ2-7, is DGGITQSPKYLFRKEGQNVTLSCEQNLNHDAMYWYRQDPGQGLRLIYYSQIVNDFQKGDIAEGYSVSREKKESFPLTVTSAQKNPTAFYLCASRSRDTRGYEQYFGPGTRLTVT.